This record looks at one T cell receptor beta chain sequence and its context. Its specificity is not known. TCRdb reprocessed the 5' RACE reads and reports one entry per CDR3 protein, with no DNA. The sample totals some 150,000 distinct CDR3 sequences; its top ten clones hold about 8%. This sample stems from a study of monozygotic twins with inflammatory bowel disease. The study, taken as a whole, reports: Background noise in patient repertoires may stem from differing immunosuppressive treatments.

Germline CDR1 and CDR2: SGHRS and YFSETQ. CDR3 size: 14 residues. The sample taken for sequencing was blood. The rearrangement links TRBV5-1 to TRBJ2-6; TCRdb proposes TRBD2, but this gene call is untestable without DNA. The TCR originated in a human donor with ulcerative colitis or Crohn's disease, or a healthy co-twin of an affected twin (not recorded which). This chain's CDR3 is CASSDPTSGNVLTF.